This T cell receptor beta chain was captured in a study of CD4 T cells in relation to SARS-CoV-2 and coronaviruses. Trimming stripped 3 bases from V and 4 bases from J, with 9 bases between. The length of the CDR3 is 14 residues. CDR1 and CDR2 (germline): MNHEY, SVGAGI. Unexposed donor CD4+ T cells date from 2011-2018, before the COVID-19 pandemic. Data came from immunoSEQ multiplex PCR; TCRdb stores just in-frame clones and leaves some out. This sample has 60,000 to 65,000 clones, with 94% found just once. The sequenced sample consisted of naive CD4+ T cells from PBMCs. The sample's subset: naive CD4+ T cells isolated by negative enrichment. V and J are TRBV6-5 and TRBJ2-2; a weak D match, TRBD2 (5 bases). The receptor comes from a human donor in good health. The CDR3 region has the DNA TGTGCCAGCAGTTATTCGAGGGTCACCGGGGAGCTGTTTTTT. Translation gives CASSYSRVTGELFF.